This T cell receptor beta chain was sequenced during a study of Graves' ophthalmopathy and Graves' hyperthyroidism. The CDR3 has 14 residues. V was pared by 2 bases and J by 0 bases, with 7 bases between. Germline V gives CDR1 SGHVS, CDR2 FQNEAQ. Investigators amplified TCR beta CDR3 regions from RNA transcripts. The first-round RT-PCR employed HTBI primers together with the Qiagen OneStep RT-PCR kit. A multiplex PCR was then performed as the second round. TCRdb itself ran the multiplex PCR reads through MiXCR, one entry per CDR3 protein. Counted here are hundreds of thousands of distinct CDR3 sequences, roughly 21% occurring once; the ten biggest clones make up around 3.1%. This clonotype was picked up many times. Its target is not known. The study, taken as a whole, reports: Most thyroid-expanded clonotypes exceeding 0.001 frequency were also found in blood. The model predicted progression of ophthalmopathy with a sensitivity of around 70%, and its specificity was 72.22%.

This clonotype originated in a woman younger than 30 with stable Graves' hyperthyroidism. The V and J genes are TRBV7-8 and TRBJ1-1; D remains unclear. Sequenced input: peripheral blood. The CDR3 DNA follows: TGTGCCAGCAGCTTACAGGCGATGAACACTGAAGCTTTCTTT. It specifies CASSLQAMNTEAFF.